The clone carrying this T cell receptor beta chain was detected ten times or more. Its antigen is not identified. The source of the sample is a study of CD8+CD57+ T cells in acquired aplastic anemia. Overall study context: Sorting CD4+ and CD8+ cells gave DNA averaging approximately 3 ug. Overall study results and limits: It was found that 25 to 35 CD8+ CDR3 sequences were shared between patients and controls. CD8+ Simpson's diversity showed no significant patient-control difference.

CDR3 and TCR beta VDJ profiling relied on a genomic DNA template. One entry per CDR3 protein results from TCRdb running MiXCR on the reads. The sample yields under 200,000 distinct CDR3 sequences, approximately 40% seen once. Trimming removed 6 bases at V and 2 bases at J, with 11 bases between. The CDR3 contains 13 residues. The germline CDR1 and CDR2 sequences are MNHNS and SASEGT. The chain is built from TRBV6-1 and TRBJ2-7; D is perhaps TRBD1 or TRBD2 (5 bases each). Sequenced sample: sorted CD4+, CD8+, or CD8+CD57+ T cells (not recorded which) from PBMCs. This TCR was recovered from a human donor in good health. Here the CDR3 DNA reads TGTGCCAGCAGCCGGGGCCCAACCTACGAGCAGTACTTC. Translated: CASSRGPTYEQYF.